These T cell receptor beta chains were read from a single sample in a study of T cells in Graves' hyperthyroidism and ophthalmopathy. TCRdb passed the multiplex PCR reads through MiXCR, listing each CDR3 protein once. The data hold 550,000 to 700,000 distinct CDR3 sequences, with under 60% observed a single time. Sequenced: peripheral blood or thyroid tissue (not recorded which). Every receptor here comes from an adult woman with Graves' disease, either hyperthyroidism or ophthalmopathy (not recorded which). CDR3s include the opening cysteine and the closing phenylalanine or tryptophan. A D gene is named only where the DNA matches it firmly. Not every row has a clone size; where given, it reads once, few, many or a size class.

>TRBV20-1|TRBD1|many|TRBJ1-2
CSARTGERDYGYTF
TGCAGTGCTAGAACAGGGGAAAGGGACTATGGCTACACCTTC
>TRBV5-5|TRBD1|many|TRBJ1-2
CASSTGAYGYTF
TGTGCCAGCAGCACAGGGGCCTATGGCTACACCTTC
>TRBV15|-|few|TRBJ2-5
CATSRGRMMETQYF
TGTGCCACCAGCAGGGGACGGATGATGGAGACCCAGTACTTC
>TRBV9|-|-|TRBJ1-3
CASSVISGNTIYF
TGTGCCAGCAGCGTAATCTCTGGAAACACCATATATTTT
>TRBV20-1|-|many|TRBJ2-7
CSARDGGTYEQYF
TGCAGTGCTAGAGATGGCGGGACCTACGAGCAGTACTTC
>TRBV11-1|-|-|TRBJ1-2
CASSFYYGYTF
TGTGCCAGCAGCTTTTACTATGGCTACACCTTC
>TRBV7-3|TRBD1|many|TRBJ1-2
CASSLNPTGGSGYTF
TGTGCCAGCAGCTTGAACCCGACAGGGGGCTCTGGCTACACCTTC
>TRBV12-3/TRBV12-4|TRBD1|many|TRBJ1-6
CASRTGTDNSPLHF
TGTGCCAGCAGAACCGGGACAGATAATTCACCCCTCCACTTT
>TRBV19|TRBD1|-|TRBJ2-7
CASRPRQGEYEQYF
TGTGCCTCAAGGCCTCGACAGGGGGAGTACGAGCAGTACTTC
>TRBV5-1|-|many|TRBJ1-1
CASSLLEVLSTEAFF
TGCGCCAGCAGCTTGTTAGAGGTTCTGAGTACTGAAGCTTTCTTT
>TRBV2|-|-|TRBJ1-2
CASSDYTNYGYTF
TGTGCCAGCAGTGATTACACCAACTATGGCTACACCTTC
>TRBV9|-|many|TRBJ1-1
CASSGSGLGTEAFF
TGTGCCAGCAGCGGGTCAGGGTTAGGGACTGAAGCTTTCTTT
>TRBV29-1|-|few|TRBJ1-1
CSVEVGGTAEAFF
TGCAGCGTTGAAGTCGGGGGCACAGCTGAAGCTTTCTTT
>TRBV7-2|TRBD1|-|TRBJ1-6
CASSNMGQGRSPLHF
TGTGCCAGCAGTAATATGGGACAGGGGAGATCACCCCTCCACTTT
>TRBV25-1|-|many|TRBJ1-6
CASTRGDNSPLHF
TGTGCCAGCACACGCGGAGATAATTCACCCCTCCACTTT
>TRBV6-5|-|-|TRBJ2-7
CASSRKPGDSYGQYF
TGTGCCAGCAGTAGAAAGCCAGGGGACTCCTACGGGCAGTACTTC
>TRBV6-6|-|many|TRBJ2-7
CASSRSGPHNEQYF
TGTGCCAGCAGCCGTAGCGGTCCTCATAACGAGCAGTACTTC
>TRBV10-2|TRBD1|once|TRBJ1-1
CASRYRGFEAFF
TGCGCCAGTAGATACAGGGGGTTTGAAGCTTTCTTT
>TRBV20-1|TRBD2|-|TRBJ2-7
CSALRGDTRIEQYF
TGCAGTGCGTTGCGGGGGGACACACGCATTGAGCAGTACTTC
>TRBV5-1|-|-|TRBJ1-5
CASSPTGQEPQHF
TGCGCCAGCAGCCCGACCGGGCAGGAGCCCCAGCATTTT
>TRBV12-3/TRBV12-4|TRBD1|-|TRBJ1-5
CASSLSDRGFNQPQHF
TGTGCCAGCAGTTTATCGGACAGGGGATTCAATCAGCCCCAGCATTTT
>TRBV3-1|TRBD1|many|TRBJ1-6
CASSPPGQEISPLHF
TGTGCCAGCAGCCCCCCGGGACAGGAGATTTCACCCCTCCACTTT
>TRBV9|-|many|TRBJ2-3
CASSVATTDTQYF
TGTGCCAGCAGCGTAGCTACCACAGATACGCAGTATTTT
>TRBV20-1|TRBD2|many|TRBJ2-7
CSAPDIGRDSYEQYF
TGCAGTGCTCCCGACATTGGGAGGGACTCCTACGAGCAGTACTTC
>TRBV2|-|many|TRBJ2-7
CASSAGLTYEQYF
TGTGCCAGCAGTGCGGGTCTTACCTACGAGCAGTACTTC
>TRBV15|-|-|TRBJ1-1
CATRPDRRGSTEAFF
TGTGCCACCAGACCAGACAGGCGGGGGAGCACTGAAGCTTTCTTT